These 25 T cell receptor beta chains were all obtained from the same sample, sequenced in a study of Ad26.COV2.S vaccination and SARS-CoV-2 variants. Stated treatment: about 20 received Ad26.COV2.S at low or high dose, single or two shots; 5 received placebo; per-sample allocation not given. Day 63 following the first vaccine or placebo injection was when the samples were taken. Some clones are missing from TCRdb's copy, which holds only in-frame ones; the method was immunoSEQ multiplex PCR. The sample shows more than 300,000 clones, roughly 89% of them seen only once. This specimen was peripheral blood, taken in a trial of Ad26.COV2.S vaccine versus placebo. Receptors originate from a person aged 18-65 years who received the Ad26.COV2.S COVID-19 vaccine or a placebo.

The chain carries TRBV5-5 and TRBJ1-1; 10 bases fit TRBD1. The CDR3 loop spans 15 amino acids. V lost 2 bases and J lost 1; bases outside the gene matches: 2. Per germline, CDR1 SGHKS and CDR2 YYEKEE (reference sequence). The CDR3 DNA reads as TGTGCCAGCAGCTTAGACAGGGGGCGGAACACTGAAGCTTTCTTT. It encodes CASSLDRGRNTEAFF.

V usage is TRBV10-3 and J usage is TRBJ2-7; tentatively, D is TRBD1 (6 bases). V was clipped by 0 bases and J by 2 bases, with 11 bases between them. The CDR3 length is 15 residues. Germline lookup yields CDR1 ENHRY and CDR2 SYGVKD. CDR3 sequence reads: CAISESGAGAYEQYF. The CDR3 bases are TGTGCCATCAGTGAGTCGGGGGCAGGAGCCTACGAGCAGTACTTC.

V gene TRBV6-5 combines with J gene TRBJ2-7; 12 positions match TRBD1. V shed 6 bases and J 6 bases; nucleotides not matched to a gene: 9. From germline, CDR1 is MNHEY and CDR2 SVGAGI. The CDR3 contains 15 residues. CDR3: CASRSPGQGAIEQYF. Here the CDR3 DNA reads TGTGCCAGCAGATCTCCGGGACAGGGGGCGATCGAGCAGTACTTC.

In the case of this clone: This may arise from a read error, as a much more abundant clone is one base away. The chain couples TRBV4-3 to TRBJ1-1, with D hard to call. CDR3 length equals 15 residues. The V gene lost 0 bases and the J gene lost 0 bases, with 8 bases spanning the gap. Germline V gene data show CDR1 as LGHNA and CDR2 as YSLEER. The CDR3 DNA reads TGCGCCAGCAGCCAAGAGTGGGAGATGAACACTGAAGCTTTCTTT. Translated: CASSQEWEMNTEAFF.

The gene calls are TRBV19 and TRBJ1-6, with D possibly being TRBD1 (5 bases). CDR3 length: 15 amino acids. Germline-derived CDR1 and CDR2 are LNHDA and SQIVND (reference sequence). Trimming removed 1 base at V and 6 bases at J, with 10 bases between. CDR3 in amino acids: CASSIGTGRNSPLHF. CDR3 nucleotide sequence: TGTGCCAGTAGTATAGGAACAGGACGTAATTCACCCCTCCACTTT.

The chain carries TRBV15 and TRBJ1-1; 9 nucleotides align to TRBD1. From germline, CDR1 is LNHNV and CDR2 YYDKDF (reference sequence). There are 15 residues in the CDR3. After removal of 3 bases from V and 5 bases from J, the junction contained 7 bases not matched to a gene. The CDR3, as DNA: TGTGCCACCAGCAGGGGGACAGGGCGCGGAACTGAAGCTTTCTTT. Translation gives CATSRGTGRGTEAFF.

The CDR3 bases are TGCGCCAGCAGCCAAGCCTATCGGGAAAACACAGATACGCAGTATTTT. Translated: CASSQAYRENTDTQYF. V gene TRBV4-1 combines with J gene TRBJ2-3, with a weak D call TRBD2 (5 bases). Germline CDR1 reads MGHRA; CDR2 reads YSYEKL. The CDR3 totals 16 residues. V lost 1 base to trimming and J lost 2 bases, with 13 bases between them.

Concerning this clone: Other DNA sequences in the sample encode the same CDR3. The V gene is TRBV7-9, the J gene TRBJ2-7; tentatively, D is TRBD1 (6 bases). Trimming took 5 bases from V and 1 from J, leaving 9 bases between them. Germline V CDR1 and CDR2: SEHNR, FQNEAQ (reference sequence). The CDR3 runs to 13 residues. CDR3 nucleotides: TGTGCCAGCAGCCCCAGGGGTTCCTACGAGCAGTACTTC. Amino acid sequence: CASSPRGSYEQYF.

The chain has TRBV5-4 and TRBJ2-1; 8 positions agree with TRBD2. The CDR3 has 14 amino acids. V dropped 2 bases and J dropped 4; count of bases not matched to a gene: 2. Germline loops: CDR1 SGHNT, CDR2 YYREEE (reference sequence). This CDR3 reads CASSFQRGYNEQFF. The CDR3 DNA sequence: TGTGCCAGCAGCTTCCAGCGGGGGTACAATGAGCAGTTCTTC. The full variable domain, its missing parts supplied by reference TRBV5-4 and TRBJ2-1, is ETGVTQSPTHLIKTRGQQVTLRCSSQSGHNTVSWYQQALGQGPQFIFQYYREEENGRGNFPPRFSGLQFPNYSSELNVNALELDDSALYLCASSFQRGYNEQFFGPGTRLTVL.

This chain uses TRBV12-5 with TRBJ2-4, with D perhaps being TRBD1 or TRBD2 (5 bases each). CDR3 size: 18 residues. Germline loops: CDR1 LGHNT, CDR2 FRNRAP. V gave up 1 base and J gave up 0 bases, with 16 bases separating them. For the CDR3, the DNA is TGTGCTAGTGGTTTGGCGACTGGGACCGACCTAGCCAAAAACATTCAGTACTTC. Encoded protein: CASGLATGTDLAKNIQYF.

The chain couples TRBV5-1 to TRBJ1-1, with a possible D match to TRBD1 (6 bases). In germline, CDR1 is SGHRS, CDR2 YFSETQ. The CDR3 is 13 residues long. The ends were cut back, 0 bases at V and 7 bases at J, with 10 bases in the middle. CDR3: CASSLASDSEAFF. The CDR3 DNA follows: TGCGCCAGCAGCTTGGCCTCGGACAGTGAAGCTTTCTTT.

V is TRBV18 and J is TRBJ1-5; TRBD1 might be the D (5 bases). CDR3 size: 13 residues. The germline V gene has CDR1 KGHSH and CDR2 LQKENI. V lost 5 bases, J lost 4 bases, and 9 bases lay in between. CDR3 protein: CASSKDSNQPQHF. In nucleotides, the CDR3 is TGTGCCAGCTCAAAAGACAGTAATCAGCCCCAGCATTTT.

The chain uses TRBV5-1 and TRBJ2-1; D unclear. Trimming took off 0 bases at V and 4 bases at J, with 11 bases between the two ends. This CDR3 is built from 15 residues. Germline V gives CDR1 SGHRS, CDR2 YFSETQ. CDR3 sequence: CASSLVVGSYNEQFF. The CDR3 region has the DNA TGCGCCAGCAGCTTGGTCGTAGGTTCATACAATGAGCAGTTCTTC.

The rearrangement links TRBV6-5 to TRBJ2-7, with D maybe TRBD2 (5 bases). There are 13 residues in the CDR3. Germline values: CDR1 MNHEY, CDR2 SVGAGI. V was shortened by 7 bases and J by 7 bases, with 17 bases between the two germline ends. The CDR3 DNA follows: TGTGCCAGCACCCCCGGGCGGGTACGGGAGCAGTACTTC. Residues: CASTPGRVREQYF.

This clone was counted only a few times. V is TRBV19 and J is TRBJ2-7; D tentatively reads TRBD1 or TRBD2 (5 bases each). V was clipped by 3 bases and J by 7 bases, with 19 bases between them. The CDR3 contains 15 residues. Per germline, CDR1 LNHDA and CDR2 SQIVND (reference sequence). The DNA of the CDR3 is TGTGCCAGTAGTATCTGGGACGCCACCCAGGCTGAGCAGTACTTC. Translating it yields CASSIWDATQAEQYF.

The V and J genes are TRBV10-3 and TRBJ2-7; 10 nucleotides line up with TRBD2. Trimming took 10 bases from V and 1 from J; bases not matched to a gene: 7. The CDR3 covers 14 residues. CDR1 and CDR2 (germline): ENHRY, SYGVKD. The CDR3 protein is CATSVAGGSYEQYF. The DNA for the CDR3 is TGTGCCACCTCGGTAGCGGGAGGTTCCTACGAGCAGTACTTC.

V is TRBV28 and J is TRBJ1-3; D possibly corresponds to TRBD1 (6 bases). Germline CDR1 MDHEN, CDR2 SYDVKM. V was cut by 4 bases and J by 4 bases, with 8 bases left in between. CDR3 size: 13 residues. The CDR3 region is CASSSGTGNTIYF. The CDR3 nucleotides are TGTGCCAGCAGTTCCGGGACAGGAAACACCATATATTTT. The variable domain in full, completed from reference TRBV28 and TRBJ1-3, reads DVKVTQSSRYLVKRTGEKVFLECVQDMDHENMFWYRQDPGLGLRLIYFSYDVKMKEKGDIPEGYSVSREKKERFSLILESASTNQTSMYLCASSSGTGNTIYFGEGSWLTVV.

The J gene is TRBJ1-1, the V gene TRBV7-9; no firm D call. V lost 4 bases and J lost 6, with 12 bases in between. The CDR3 is made up of 13 amino acids. Germline V gene sequence: CDR1 SEHNR, CDR2 FQNEAQ (reference sequence). In DNA form, the CDR3 reads TGTGCCAGCAGCTCGGACGGATCGGCTGAAGCTTTCTTT. It specifies CASSSDGSAEAFF.

This clone appeared once. This chain connects TRBV28 to TRBJ1-4, with a tentative D call TRBD1 (6 bases). The CDR3 has 16 amino acids. CDR1 MDHEN and CDR2 SYDVKM come from the germline V gene. Between the trimmed V and J ends, which lost 6 bases and 7 bases, there was a span of 21 bases. CDR3 nucleotide sequence: TGTGCCAGCAGCCTCGTTTCGGGGGGGCGAGCTGAAAAACTGTTTTTT. Amino acids: CASSLVSGGRAEKLFF.

The chain has TRBV2 and TRBJ2-7; 7 positions agree with TRBD1. CDR1 is SNHLY, CDR2 FYNNEI, per germline. Germline trimming cut 8 bases from V and 4 bases from J; bases unmatched to any gene: 5. The CDR3 is made up of 12 amino acids. The CDR3 protein is CASRDSIYEQYF. In DNA, the CDR3 is TGTGCCAGCCGGGACAGCATTTACGAGCAGTACTTC. The whole variable domain, remainder taken from reference TRBV2 and TRBJ2-7, is EPEVTQTPSHQVTQMGQEVILRCVPISNHLYFYWYRQILGQKVEFLVSFYNNEISEKSEIFDDQFSVERPDGSNFTLKIRSTKLEDSAMYFCASRDSIYEQYFGPGTRLTVT.

This chain joins TRBV3-1 (or the pseudogene TRBV3-2) and TRBJ2-6; D remains ambiguous. The CDR3 is made up of 17 amino acids. CDR1 and CDR2 (germline): LGHDT, YNNKEL (reference sequence). The germline V and J ends were trimmed by 4 bases and 0 bases, with 13 bases remaining between them. Here the CDR3 DNA reads TGTGCCAGCAGCCTTCTATCGGCGTACTCTGGGGCCAACGTCCTGACTTTC. Protein product: CASSLLSAYSGANVLTF.

J is TRBJ2-1 and V is TRBV18; 10 positions agree with TRBD2. The germline V gene has CDR1 KGHSH and CDR2 LQKENI. The ends lost 0 bases at V and 6 bases at J; junction bases unmatched: 5. This CDR3 is 16 amino acids long. CDR3 residues: CASSPPERGGSNEQFF. The CDR3 bases are TGTGCCAGCTCACCACCGGAGCGGGGGGGCTCCAATGAGCAGTTCTTC.

The rearrangement joins TRBV23-1 to TRBJ2-2; TRBD1 is a possible D gene (8 bases). Being an ORF, TRBV23-1 has a function that is uncertain. V lost 3 bases to trimming and J lost 1 base, with 18 bases between them. The CDR3 sequence is 18 residues long. DNA of the CDR3: TGCGCCAGCAGTCACCCCGACAGGGGCGGGGGGAACACCGGGGAGCTGTTTTTT. It is translated as CASSHPDRGGGNTGELFF.

This clone was picked up one time. The gene calls are TRBV21-1 and TRBJ2-2; TRBD1, the table's D call, was not compared with the DNA. TRBV21-1 is termed a pseudogene. This CDR3 has 19 residues. CDR3 sequence: CASSNRPPPTGLSTGELFF. Written as DNA, the CDR3 is TGTGCCAGCAGCAATAGGCCCCCACCGACAGGGTTAAGCACCGGGGAGCTGTTTTTT.

As to this clone: Other DNA sequences in this specimen translate into the identical CDR3. This chain links TRBV6-2 or TRBV6-3 with TRBJ1-1, with a possible D match to TRBD1 (5 bases). This CDR3 has 14 residues. Per germline, CDR1 MNHEY and CDR2 SVGEGT. V was cut by 2 bases and J by 4 bases, with 11 bases left in between. CDR3 nucleotide sequence: TGTGCCAGCAGTTACGGCGGGGGGTCCACTGAAGCTTTCTTT. It codes for CASSYGGGSTEAFF.